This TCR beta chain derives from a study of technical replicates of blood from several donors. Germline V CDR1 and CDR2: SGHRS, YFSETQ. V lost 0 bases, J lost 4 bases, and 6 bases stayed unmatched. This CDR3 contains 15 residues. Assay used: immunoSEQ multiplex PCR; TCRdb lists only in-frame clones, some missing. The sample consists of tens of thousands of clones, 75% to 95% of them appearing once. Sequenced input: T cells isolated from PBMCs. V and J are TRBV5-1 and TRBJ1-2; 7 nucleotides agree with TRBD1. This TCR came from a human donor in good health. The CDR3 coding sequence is TGCGCCAGCAGCTTGGAGACAGGGCTAGGCTATGGCTACACCTTC. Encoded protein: CASSLETGLGYGYTF.